The following is a T cell receptor beta chain sequence with its context. Four subsets defined by CD45RA and CD27 were sorted after CD3, CD4, CD8 and live/dead staining. The beta constant-region primer was an equimolar mix of two oligonucleotides covering TRBC1 and TRBC2. TCRdb passed the UMI-ligation and nested PCR reads through MiXCR, listing each CDR3 protein once. The top ten hold around a sixth of the sample, which has over 25,000 distinct CDR3 sequences, around 10% seen once. The entry originates in a study of naive and memory T cell subsets. V was cut by 3 bases and J by 1 base, with 13 bases left in between. CDR1 is SGHTA, CDR2 FQGNSA, per germline. The CDR3 is 15 residues long.

The rearrangement links TRBV7-2 to TRBJ2-7; D may match TRBD1 or TRBD2 (5 bases each). The clonotype comes from a human donor in good health. The sequenced sample was effector memory CD4+ T cells from blood. The subset here: effector memory, CD45RA- CD27-. The CDR3 sequence: CASSFNTGRSYEQYF. CDR3 bases: TGTGCCAGCAGCTTCAATACGGGACGGTCCTACGAGCAGTACTTC.